The source of this TCR beta chain is a study of T cell repertoires in cytomegalovirus infection. The study's findings and limits: The cumulative frequency of public TCR beta families identified carriers of CMV plus the relevant HLA. Dominant in the ex vivo response were TCR beta clonotypes restricted by HLA-C and specific for CMV.

TCRdb reprocessed the reads with MiXCR, giving one entry per CDR3 protein. Of fewer than 200,000 distinct CDR3 sequences in the sample, about a fifth were seen once. This clonotype was seen at least ten times. Its target is unknown. The source was CD8+ T cells from cultured PBMCs, collected from culture after CMV antigen stimulation. This TCR was recovered from a human donor in good health (CMV status not recorded). Some clones in this sample may be carry-over from other donors' samples.

CDR3 region: CASSLGATEAFF. For the CDR3, the DNA is TGTGCCAGCAGTTTAGGGGCCACTGAAGCTTTCTTT. The V call is TRBV12-3 or TRBV12-4, the J call TRBJ1-1, with D uncertain. V dropped 1 base and J dropped 4 bases, with 4 bases sitting between them. The CDR3 totals 12 residues.